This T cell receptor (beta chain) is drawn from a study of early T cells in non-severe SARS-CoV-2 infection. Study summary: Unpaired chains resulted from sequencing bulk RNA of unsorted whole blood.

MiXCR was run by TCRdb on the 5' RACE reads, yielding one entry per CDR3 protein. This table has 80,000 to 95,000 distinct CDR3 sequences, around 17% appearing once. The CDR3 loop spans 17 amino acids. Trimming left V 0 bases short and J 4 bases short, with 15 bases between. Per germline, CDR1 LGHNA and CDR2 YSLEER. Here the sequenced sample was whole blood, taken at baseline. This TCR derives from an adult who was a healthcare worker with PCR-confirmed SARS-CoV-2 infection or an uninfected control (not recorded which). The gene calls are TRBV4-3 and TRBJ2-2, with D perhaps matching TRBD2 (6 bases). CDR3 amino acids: CASSQETAPGVTGELFF. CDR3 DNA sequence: TGCGCCAGCAGCCAAGAGACGGCTCCGGGGGTCACCGGGGAGCTGTTTTTT.